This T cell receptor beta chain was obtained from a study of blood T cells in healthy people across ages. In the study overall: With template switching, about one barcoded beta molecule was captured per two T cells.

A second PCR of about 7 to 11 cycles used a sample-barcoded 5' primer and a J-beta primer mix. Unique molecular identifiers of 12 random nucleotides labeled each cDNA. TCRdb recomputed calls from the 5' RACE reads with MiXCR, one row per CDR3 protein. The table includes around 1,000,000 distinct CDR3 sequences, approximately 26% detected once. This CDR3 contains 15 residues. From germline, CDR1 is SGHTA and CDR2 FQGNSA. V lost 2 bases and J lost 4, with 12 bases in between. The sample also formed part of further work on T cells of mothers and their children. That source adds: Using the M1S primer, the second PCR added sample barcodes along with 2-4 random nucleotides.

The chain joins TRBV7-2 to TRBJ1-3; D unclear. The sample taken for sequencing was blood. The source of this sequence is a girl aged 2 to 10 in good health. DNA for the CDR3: TGTGCCAGCAGCTTAAGCCCCAGTGGAGGAAACACCATATATTTT. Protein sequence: CASSLSPSGGNTIYF.